Sequencing of this T cell receptor (beta chain) was carried out in a study of regulatory T cells in long-lasting Graves disease. Overall study results and limits: Persistent patients had a count of shared public clonotypes (approximately 3,000) that exceeded that of new patients (almost 1,000).

To make TCR beta libraries, researchers used iRepertoire HTBI primers and Arm-PCR of CDR3 regions. In TCRdb, the multiplex PCR reads were re-called with MiXCR into one record per CDR3 protein. Here the sample spans a few hundred thousand distinct CDR3 sequences, roughly 20% being singletons. Trimming shortened V by 3 bases and J by 2 bases, and 12 bases separated the two germline ends. Germline CDR1 reads SGDLS; CDR2 reads YYNGEE. CDR3 size: 14 residues. As to time point: persistent/refractory GD, antithyroid drugs over 5 years with positive TRAb. From RNA extracted from PBMCs, the TCR library was made. The diagnosis of Graves' disease used American Thyroid Association guidelines. This clonotype was observed once. Its specificity is not known.

The receptor comes from a woman between 40 and 55 years old with Graves disease. The chain joins TRBV9 to TRBJ2-7; D could derive from TRBD1 or TRBD2 (6 bases each). The input for sequencing was peripheral blood mononuclear cells (PBMCs), taken when the disease was refractory, from a patient treated with antithyroid drugs. The CDR3 nucleotides read TGTGCCAGCAGCGAGGGGGGCCCCGCCTACGAGCAGTACTTC. The encoded protein is CASSEGGPAYEQYF.